This is a list of T cell receptor beta chains from one sample in a study of sequential checkpoint blockade in melanoma. The table came from immunoSEQ multiplex PCR; TCRdb's copy has only in-frame clones and leaves some out. The sample lists some 10,000 clones, roughly four fifths occurring once. The sample was CD8+ T cells sorted from blood (inferred from file names), taken from a patient given nivolumab and ipilimumab in sequence. The receptors were sampled from a human donor with melanoma. Both conserved end residues are part of each CDR3. The D gene is left open where the match is weak. Clone size is shown for a subset of rows, as once, few, many or a class of expanded clone.

>16|TRBJ1-5|NA|NA|TRBV4-1
TGCGCCAGCAGCCGATCCATAGGCTCCTGGAGGGAGCCCCAGCATTTT
CASSRSIGSWREPQHF
>13|TRBJ1-1|NA|NA|TRBV14
TGTGCCAGCAGCCCCACAGGCCCCACTGAAGCTTTCTTT
CASSPTGPTEAFF
>15|TRBJ2-1|NA|TRBD2|TRBV19
TGTGCCAGTAGTTATAGCGGGAACACTTACAATGAGCAGTTCTTC
CASSYSGNTYNEQFF
>13|TRBJ2-7|NA|NA|TRBV13
TGTGCCAGCAGCTTAGGGACAAACTACGAGCAGTACTTC
CASSLGTNYEQYF
>17|TRBJ2-3|NA|TRBD2|TRBV7-3
TGTGCCAGCAGCTTAACCGGGGGGGCCGAGCAAACAGATACGCAGTATTTT
CASSLTGGAEQTDTQYF
>14|TRBJ1-6|NA|TRBD1|TRBV9
TGTGCCAGCAGCTCAGGACAGGGTAATTCACCCCTCCACTTT
CASSSGQGNSPLHF
>14|TRBJ2-2|NA|TRBD2|TRBV6-5
TGTGCCACCCAAATAGCGGGACCCACCGGGGAGCTGTTTTTT
CATQIAGPTGELFF
>15|TRBJ2-7|once|NA|TRBV2
TGTGCCAGCAGTGTCTCGGATGGGAGTGTTTACGAGCAGTACTTC
CASSVSDGSVYEQYF
>16|TRBJ2-7|NA|NA|TRBV21-1
TGTACCAGCAGCTCCCTAGCGGGGGACTTGACCTACGAGCAGTACTTC
CTSSSLAGDLTYEQYF
>15|TRBJ1-2|once|TRBD1|TRBV10-3
TGTGCCATCAGCGGGCACGGACAGGGGAACTATGGCTACACCTTC
CAISGHGQGNYGYTF
>16|TRBJ2-7|NA|TRBD2|TRBV5-4
TGTGCCAGCAGCTTGGATCGTAGACTAGCGGGGGAGGAGCAGTACTTC
CASSLDRRLAGEEQYF
>14|TRBJ1-4|NA|NA|TRBV4-1
TGCGCCAGCAGCCTATTGGGGGGTAATGAAAAACTGTTTTTT
CASSLLGGNEKLFF
>15|TRBJ2-5|NA|NA|TRBV5-1
TGCGCCAGCAGCCCCAGGGGCCGAGGGGTCGAGACCCAGTACTTC
CASSPRGRGVETQYF
>17|TRBJ1-1|NA|NA|TRBV5-8
TGTGCCAGCAGCGATTGGGGGGGGCGTGGAGGGAACACTGAAGCTTTCTTT
CASSDWGGRGGNTEAFF
>13|TRBJ2-7|once|NA|TRBV27
TGTGCCAGCAGTCCTCAACAGGGTTACGAGCAGTACTTC
CASSPQQGYEQYF
>13|TRBJ1-1|NA|NA|TRBV6-1
TGTGCCAGCAGTGCCAGGGGAGTCACTGAAGCTTTCTTT
CASSARGVTEAFF
>16|TRBJ1-5|once|NA|TRBV5-8
TGTGCCAGCAGCTTGGTGGCAGGGTCGTGGAATCAGCCCCAGCATTTT
CASSLVAGSWNQPQHF
>17|TRBJ1-5|NA|TRBD1|TRBV4-1
TGCGCCAGCAGCCAAGAGGCCGACAGGGGGCGCAATCAGCCCCAGCATTTT
CASSQEADRGRNQPQHF
>15|TRBJ2-7|NA|NA|TRBV6-6
TGTGCCAGCAGTTACTCGCAGGGTTCCTCCTACGAGCAGTACTTC
CASSYSQGSSYEQYF
>16|TRBJ2-2|NA|TRBD1|TRBV6-4
TGTGCCAGCAGTGGCACAGGGGGCGCAGAGACCGGGGAGCTGTTTTTT
CASSGTGGAETGELFF
>15|TRBJ2-2|NA|TRBD1|TRBV6-4
TGTGCCAGCAGTGATGGGACAGGGGAGACCGGGGAGCTGCTTTTT
CASSDGTGETGELLF
>14|TRBJ2-7|NA|TRBD1|TRBV5-1
TGCGCCAGCAGCTGGGACAGGCCTACCTACGAGCAGTACTTC
CASSWDRPTYEQYF
>16|TRBJ2-7|once|NA|TRBV27
TGTGCCAGCAGTTACTACTGGAATGATGTCACCTACGAGCAGTACTTC
CASSYYWNDVTYEQYF
>13|TRBJ2-1|few|TRBD1|TRBV19
TGTGCCAGTGGGCAGGGGGCCTACAATGAGCAGTTCTTC
CASGQGAYNEQFF
>17|TRBJ2-7|NA|TRBD2|TRBV7-9
TGTGCCAGCAGCCCCTGGACTAGCGGGAGTTGGACCTACGAGCAGTACTTC
CASSPWTSGSWTYEQYF
>13|TRBJ1-2|NA|NA|TRBV7-9
TGTGCCAGCAGCTTAGACAACAACTATGGCTACACCTTC
CASSLDNNYGYTF
>13|TRBJ1-1|few|TRBD1|TRBV6-1
TGTGCCAGCAGGGACCCGGACAGGGCTGAAGCTTTCTTT
CASRDPDRAEAFF
>14|TRBJ1-2|once|TRBD1|TRBV7-9
TGTGCCAGCAGCAAAGACAGGGCTAACTATGGCTACACCTTC
CASSKDRANYGYTF
>19|TRBJ1-5|NA|NA|TRBV21-1
TGTGCCAGCAGCAAACCTCCGGACAGGGGGCAGTCTGGCAATCAGCCCCAGCATTTT
CASSKPPDRGQSGNQPQHF
>14|TRBJ2-5|NA|NA|TRBV27
TGTGCCAGCAGCTCCGACTGGTACCAAGAGACCCAGTACTTC
CASSSDWYQETQYF
>15|TRBJ2-7|NA|TRBD2|TRBV5-1
TGCGCCAGCAGCTTGGTAAGCGGGAGGGCAGGTGAGCAGTACTTC
CASSLVSGRAGEQYF
>16|TRBJ2-7|once|TRBD1|TRBV11-2
TGTGCCAGCAGCTTAGGGGGACAGGGAAGCTCCTACGAGCAGTACTTC
CASSLGGQGSSYEQYF
>14|TRBJ2-1|NA|TRBD2|TRBV5-4
TGTGCCAGCAGCTCTCGCGGGAGTAGCAATGAGCAGTTCTTC
CASSSRGSSNEQFF
>15|TRBJ2-1|medium-sized|NA|TRBV5-8
TGTGCCAGCAGCTTGGGGCAGTCCTCCTACAATGAGCAGTTCTTC
CASSLGQSSYNEQFF
>15|TRBJ1-2|few|NA|TRBV19
TGTGCCAGTAGTATTCTTCACAGGGATAACTATGGCTACACCTTC
CASSILHRDNYGYTF
>13|TRBJ2-7|NA|NA|TRBV15
TGTGCCACCAGCAGGGGCATTGGGTACGAGCAGTACTTC
CATSRGIGYEQYF
>15|TRBJ2-7|few|TRBD1|TRBV19
TGTGCCAGTAGTATAGTGGGGACAGGGAACTACGAGCAGTACTTC
CASSIVGTGNYEQYF
>14|TRBJ1-5|NA|TRBD1|TRBV6-1
TGTGCCGCCCGGGACAGGGGGTACTTACAGCCCCAGCATTTT
CAARDRGYLQPQHF
>15|TRBJ2-3|few|TRBD2|TRBV15
TGTGCCACCAGCAGGGTGGGCGGGAGTATGGATACGCAGTATTTT
CATSRVGGSMDTQYF
>15|TRBJ2-5|NA|TRBD1|TRBV6-1
TGTGCCAGCAGTGATGGGACAGGTTTCCAAGAGACCCAGTACTTC
CASSDGTGFQETQYF
>15|TRBJ2-7|NA|TRBD2|TRBV6-6
TGTGCCAGCACCCCGCTCGCAGCGGGAGTTCTCGAGCAGTACTTC
CASTPLAAGVLEQYF
>15|TRBJ1-1|NA|TRBD1|TRBV7-9
TGTGCCAGCAGCGCCAGACAGGGGAAGAACACTGAAGCTTTCTTT
CASSARQGKNTEAFF